This T cell receptor (beta chain) was profiled in a study of T cells in Graves' hyperthyroidism and ophthalmopathy. For the study at large: Peripheral blood collection took place at initial diagnosis, before any treatment.

CDR3 length: 17 amino acids. V shed 1 base and J shed 4 bases, with 21 bases lying between them. Germline V gene sequence: CDR1 DFQATT, CDR2 SNEGSKA (reference sequence). This clonotype has at least ten counts. TCR beta CDR3 regions were amplified from RNA. The study used the HTBI primer set for a first-round RT-PCR of the TCR CDR3. TCRdb used MiXCR to reprocess the multiplex PCR reads, holding one entry per CDR3 protein. Among around 300,000 distinct CDR3 sequences listed, approximately 15% were seen once. Patients were excluded because of uncontrolled infection, other autoimmune disease, pregnancy or lactation.

The clonotype originates from a middle-aged woman with Graves' ophthalmopathy. The rearrangement joins TRBV20-1 to TRBJ2-3; no definite D call. The sequenced sample consisted of blood. CDR3 sequence: CSARALQFSRSADTQYF. The CDR3 coding sequence is TGCAGTGCTAGAGCCCTTCAATTCTCTCGGAGCGCAGATACGCAGTATTTT.